This record looks at one TCR beta chain sequence and its context. This record comes from a study of technical replicates of blood from several donors. Assay used: immunoSEQ multiplex PCR; TCRdb lists only in-frame clones, some missing. The sample lists more than 90,000 clones; around 95% were seen once. The TCR sequence derives from a human donor in good health. The sample comprised T cells isolated from PBMCs.

The CDR3 here is CASSELGTYSNQPQHF. The CDR3 DNA reads as TGCGCCAGCAGTGAATTGGGGACTTATAGCAATCAGCCCCAGCATTTT. The chain combines TRBV10-2 with TRBJ1-5; D may be TRBD1 (5 bases). The ends were cut back, 3 bases at V and 0 bases at J, with 12 bases in the middle. The CDR3 loop spans 16 amino acids. CDR1 WSHSY and CDR2 SAAADI come from the germline V gene.